These 21 T cell receptor beta chains originate from one sample sequenced in a study of regulatory T cells in long-lasting Graves disease. Specified time point: persistent/refractory GD, antithyroid drugs over 5 years with positive TRAb. The TCR library was made from RNA that had been extracted from PBMCs in TRIzol. Through Arm-PCR of CDR3 regions and iRepertoire HTBI primers, TCR beta libraries were built. TCRdb re-derived calls from the multiplex PCR reads in MiXCR, one entry per CDR3 protein. The profile covers about 470,000 distinct CDR3 sequences, with under 25% appearing a single time and 7.8% taken by the ten largest. Material: peripheral blood mononuclear cells (PBMCs), obtained when the disease was refractory, from a patient treated with antithyroid drugs. These TCRs come from a female donor with Graves disease.

The V gene is TRBV7-9, the J gene TRBJ2-7; TRBD1 matches 8 bases. Germline assignment: CDR1 SEHNR and CDR2 FQNEAQ (reference sequence). The CDR3 length is 13 residues. V was clipped by 4 bases and J by 3 bases; unmatched bases: 2. CDR3 DNA sequence: TGTGCCAGCAGCTCACAGGGGGTCTACGAGCAGTACTTC. Protein: CASSSQGVYEQYF.

This clonotype came up many times. The rearrangement links TRBV20-1 to TRBJ1-1; 10 bases match TRBD1. The CDR3 runs 17 residues. Germline-derived CDR1 and CDR2 are DFQATT and SNEGSKA (reference sequence). The J segment lost 7 bases and the V segment lost 0 bases, leaving 14 bases of the junction unmatched. The DNA of the CDR3 is TGCAGTGCTAGAGATTTGTGGAGACAGGGGGCGAATCTTGAAGCTTTCTTT. The encoded protein is CSARDLWRQGANLEAFF.

This clonotype has more than one count but fewer than ten. The chain carries TRBV6-2 or TRBV6-3 and TRBJ1-5; no clear D. Between the trimmed V and J ends, which lost 4 bases and 2 bases, there was a span of 9 bases. The CDR3 extends over 14 amino acids. CDR1 is MNHEY, CDR2 SVGEGT, per germline. CDR3 nucleotides: TGTGCCAGCAGTTCATACATGGGCAATCAGCCCCAGCATTTT. Its protein product is CASSSYMGNQPQHF.

This clonotype was seen repeatedly, ten times or more. The chain combines TRBV6-1 with TRBJ1-2, with a weak D call TRBD1 (5 bases). Germline V gene data show CDR1 as MNHNS and CDR2 as SASEGT. This CDR3 contains 10 residues. Trimming pared 8 bases from V and 6 bases from J, leaving 7 bases between. CDR3 in DNA: TGTGCCAGCCGGGACCATGGCTACACCTTC. Its protein is CASRDHGYTF.

The CDR3 bases are TGCAGTGCTAACTCTCCCGAAGGGAATTCACCCCTCCACTTT. Translated: CSANSPEGNSPLHF. The rearrangement uses TRBV20-1 and TRBJ1-6; no reliable D call. The V end lost 4 bases, the J end lost 7 bases, and 14 bases lay between the germline ends. The CDR3 has 14 residues. Germline V lookup: CDR1 DFQATT, CDR2 SNEGSKA (reference sequence).

This clonotype was counted many times. The V gene is TRBV12-3 or TRBV12-4, the J gene TRBJ2-5; 9 nucleotides line up with TRBD1. With 7 bases clipped from V and 13 bases from J, the junction kept 13 bases outside the gene matches. The CDR3 is 13 amino acids. This CDR3 reads CASTMTGGDLPYF. CDR3 sequence (DNA): TGTGCCAGCACAATGACAGGGGGTGATCTGCCGTACTTC.

This clonotype was seen many times. CDR3 residues: CASSLRGRTDGYTF. CDR3 sequence (DNA): TGTGCCAGCAGCTTGAGGGGGAGGACAGATGGCTACACCTTC. The chain is built from TRBV5-6 and TRBJ1-2; TRBD1 might be the D (6 bases). From germline, CDR1 is SGHDT and CDR2 YYEEEE. This CDR3 contains 14 residues. Between the trimmed V and J ends, which lost 1 base and 6 bases, there was a span of 13 bases.

This clonotype was recorded at least ten times. This sequence joins TRBV5-1 and TRBJ2-7; a weak D match, TRBD1 (6 bases). There are 15 residues in the CDR3. Germline V gene sequence: CDR1 SGHRS, CDR2 YFSETQ. Deletions cut 5 bases from V and 2 bases from J, with 17 bases between. CDR3 DNA sequence: TGCGCCAGCAGAGACAGGCCGAGGGGAACCTACGAGCAGTACTTC. It codes for CASRDRPRGTYEQYF.

There are many counts of this clonotype. Germline and junction disagree at one end, which may indicate a read error. The chain is built from TRBV27 and TRBJ1-1; tentatively, D is TRBD1 (6 bases). CDR1 and CDR2 (germline): MNHEY, SMNVEV (reference sequence). This CDR3 has 14 amino acids. The CDR3 reads CASSLYRANTEAFF. CDR3 in DNA: TGCGCCAGCAGCTTGTACAGGGCGAACACTGAAGCTTTCTTT.

This clonotype was counted many times. This chain connects TRBV6-2 or TRBV6-3 to TRBJ2-7; tentatively, D is TRBD2 (5 bases). V lost 2 bases and J 5 bases, leaving 13 bases between the germline ends. This CDR3 has 14 amino acids. From germline, CDR1 is MNHEY and CDR2 SVGEGT. The DNA for the CDR3 is TGTGCCAGCAGTTACGCCGGAGGTTATGACGAGCAGTACTTC. Translating gives CASSYAGGYDEQYF.

This sequence joins TRBV4-1 and TRBJ1-6; maybe TRBD1 (5 bases). Germline V gene lookup returns CDR1 MGHRA and CDR2 YSYEKL. This CDR3 is built from 15 residues. V was cut by 0 bases and J by 11 bases, with 14 bases left in between. The chain's CDR3 is CASSQEGQGFAPLHF. The CDR3 region has the DNA TGCGCCAGCAGCCAAGAAGGGCAGGGTTTCGCACCCCTCCACTTT.

V and J are TRBV28 and TRBJ2-3; no firm D call. This CDR3 comprises 16 residues. The V gene lost 6 bases and the J gene lost 0 bases, with 16 bases spanning the gap. Germline CDR1 MDHEN, CDR2 SYDVKM. The chain's CDR3 is CASSSQSALSTDTQYF. CDR3 nucleotide sequence: TGTGCCAGCAGCTCCCAGTCGGCGCTTAGCACAGATACGCAGTATTTT.

The gene calls are TRBV5-4 and TRBJ2-2; 7 bases line up with TRBD2. This CDR3 has 16 residues. The junction had 11 bases not matched to a gene; V was cut back by 4 bases and J by 5 bases. Germline-derived CDR1 and CDR2 are SGHNT and YYREEE (reference sequence). For the CDR3, the DNA is TGTGCCAGCAGCCGTGGGAGGGCCATTGTAACCGGGGAGCTGTTTTTT. Translation: CASSRGRAIVTGELFF.

Of note for this clonotype: At one end, the junction sequence differs from germline, possibly due to a read error. The chain is built from TRBV7-8 and TRBJ2-2; D possibly corresponds to TRBD1 (6 bases). The CDR3 sequence is 16 residues long. Germline V gene sequence: CDR1 SGHVS, CDR2 FQNEAQ. As DNA, the CDR3 is TGCGCCAGCAGCCAAGCTAGAACAGGGAGCACCGGGGAGCTGTTTTTT. Its translation is CASSQARTGSTGELFF.

This clonotype was counted between two and nine times. V and J are TRBV18 and TRBJ1-1; D may be TRBD1 (5 bases). CDR1 and CDR2 from the germline V gene are KGHSH and LQKENI. This CDR3 has 15 residues. With 0 bases removed from V and 1 base from J, the gap between germline ends came to 9 bases. CDR3 protein: CASSPPSTANTEAFF. Written as DNA, the CDR3 is TGTGCCAGCTCACCACCGTCGACAGCGAACACTGAAGCTTTCTTT.

Worth noting for this clonotype: This clone may be a read error of a much larger clone one base away. The rearrangement joins TRBV19 to TRBJ1-2; D is unresolved. The CDR3 is made up of 13 amino acids. Germline V gene sequence: CDR1 LNHDA, CDR2 SQIVND (reference sequence). This chain's CDR3 is CASGIGKNYGYTF. Here the CDR3 DNA reads TGTGCCAGTGGTATCGGCAAGAACTATGGCTACACCTTC.

This clonotype has only a few counts. The chain recombines TRBV7-8 with TRBJ2-2; D not resolved. Per the germline V gene, CDR1 is SGHVS and CDR2 is FQNEAQ. CDR3 length equals 16 residues. V was trimmed by 4 bases and J by 0 bases, leaving 12 bases between them. The CDR3 DNA reads TGTGCCAGCAGCTCTGCTCCTAGGGCGAACACCGGGGAGCTGTTTTTT. Its translation: CASSSAPRANTGELFF. The variable domain in full, with the rest retrieved from reference TRBV7-8 and TRBJ2-2, is GAGVSQSPRYKVAKRGQDVALRCDPISGHVSLFWYQQALGQGPEFLTYFQNEAQLDKSGLPSDRFFAERPEGSVSTLKIQRTQQEDSAVYLCASSSAPRANTGELFFGEGSRLTVL.

This clonotype was counted ten times or more. The V and J genes are TRBV27 and TRBJ2-7; 9 nucleotides agree with TRBD1. Germline CDR1 reads MNHEY; CDR2 reads SMNVEV (reference sequence). J lost 4 bases, V lost 3 bases, and 4 bases had no gene match. The CDR3 is made up of 14 amino acids. CDR3 DNA: TGTGCCAGCAGTTTTGGAGACAGGGGGTACGAGCAGTACTTC. Its translation is CASSFGDRGYEQYF.

This clonotype was seen many times. The chain is built from TRBV28 and TRBJ2-2; 15 nucleotides line up with TRBD2. The V gene end was trimmed by 3 bases and the J gene end by 5 bases; junction bases not matched to a gene: 1. Germline CDR1 and CDR2: MDHEN and SYDVKM. The CDR3 loop spans 16 amino acids. CDR3 loop: CASSLGLAGGTGELFF. Here the CDR3 DNA reads TGTGCCAGCAGTTTGGGACTAGCGGGAGGTACCGGGGAGCTGTTTTTT.

This clonotype was picked up many times. The chain couples TRBV28 to TRBJ2-7; the match to TRBD2 covers 11 bases. The CDR3 covers 14 residues. Looked up from germline, CDR1 is MDHEN and CDR2 is SYDVKM. With V trimmed by 2 bases and J by 6 bases, 3 bases remained unmatched. CDR3 region: CASSLTSGSSEQYF. The CDR3 DNA is TGTGCCAGCAGTTTAACTAGCGGGAGTTCCGAGCAGTACTTC. Looking up the rest from reference TRBV28 and TRBJ2-7 gives the full variable domain: DVKVTQSSRYLVKRTGEKVFLECVQDMDHENMFWYRQDPGLGLRLIYFSYDVKMKEKGDIPEGYSVSREKKERFSLILESASTNQTSMYLCASSLTSGSSEQYFGPGTRLTVT.

This clonotype was counted at least ten times. This sequence joins TRBV6-1 and TRBJ1-4; no definite D call. V shed 6 bases and J shed 5 bases, with 19 bases lying between them. Germline CDR1 MNHNS, CDR2 SASEGT. The CDR3 loop spans 16 amino acids. The CDR3 bases are TGTGCCAGCAGCGGATTCGTGACCGACGGGAATGAAAAACTGTTTTTT. Translating gives CASSGFVTDGNEKLFF.